Following are 11 T cell receptor beta chains from one sample sequenced in a study of blood T cell repertoires in COVID-19. Measured with immunoSEQ multiplex PCR; TCRdb has only the in-frame clones, and not every one. The top ten clones hold 7.2% of a sample with some 250,000 clones, about nine tenths of them seen once. The sample was peripheral blood. All receptors derive from a man between 60 and 75 years old who had recovered from COVID-19.

The V and J genes are TRBV2 and TRBJ2-5; D is uncertain. The germline CDR1 and CDR2 sequences are SNHLY and FYNNEI. Trimming took 6 bases from V and 2 from J, leaving 10 bases between them. The CDR3 sequence is 13 residues long. This CDR3 reads CASRVDMQETQYF. CDR3 nucleotides: TGTGCCAGCAGAGTCGACATGCAAGAGACCCAGTACTTC.

The V call is TRBV12-3 or TRBV12-4, the J call TRBJ2-5, with TRBD2 as a possible D gene (5 bases). The CDR3 spans 13 residues. Trimming shortened V by 2 bases and J by 5 bases, and 9 bases separated the two germline ends. CDR3 sequence (DNA): TGTGCCAGCAGTTTACGGGGTTTGGAGACCCAGTACTTC. It specifies CASSLRGLETQYF.

V and J are TRBV4-1 and TRBJ2-2, with 11 bases fitting TRBD2. V shed 4 bases, J shed 0 bases, and the junction held 4 bases outside the gene matches. Germline CDR1 is MGHRA and CDR2 is YSYEKL. This CDR3 region has 17 residues. Here the CDR3 reads CASSLGLAASNTGELFF. For the CDR3, the DNA is TGCGCCAGCAGCCTGGGACTAGCGGCTTCGAACACCGGGGAGCTGTTTTTT.

The chain joins TRBV3-1 (or the pseudogene TRBV3-2) to TRBJ1-2; D remains unclear. Germline CDR1 LGHDT, CDR2 YNNKEL (reference sequence). The CDR3 is made up of 13 amino acids. V was trimmed by 3 bases and J by 6 bases, leaving 11 bases between them. In DNA, the CDR3 is TGTGCCAGCAGCCATGGCAGTTCGAATGGCTACACCTTC. Protein sequence: CASSHGSSNGYTF.

This rearrangement joins TRBV7-2 to TRBJ1-4, with 10 nucleotides matching TRBD1. V lost 5 bases, J lost 7 bases, and 7 bases stayed unmatched. Per the germline V gene, CDR1 is SGHTA and CDR2 is FQGNSA. The CDR3 runs 15 residues. In DNA, the CDR3 is TGTGCCAGCAGCCAGCAGACAGGGGGCTTTGAAAAACTGTTTTTT. As protein: CASSQQTGGFEKLFF.

This chain connects TRBV10-1 to TRBJ2-3; 8 bases agree with TRBD2. Germline CDR1 WNHNN, CDR2 SYGVQD (reference sequence). This CDR3 comprises 18 residues. V was pared by 5 bases and J by 2 bases, with 15 bases of the junction left unmatched. CDR3 loop: CASSLGLDGRSFTDTQYF. The CDR3 DNA follows: TGCGCCAGCAGTCTGGGACTAGATGGACGTAGTTTCACAGATACGCAGTATTTT.

Many counts were recorded for this clone. J is TRBJ2-3 and V is TRBV7-9, with TRBD2 matching 9 bases. CDR3 size: 16 residues. CDR1 SEHNR and CDR2 FQNEAQ come from the germline V gene (reference sequence). Trimming cost V 1 base and J 4 bases; bases outside gene matches: 6. CDR3 protein: CASSLDLAGGPDTQYF. CDR3 DNA sequence: TGTGCCAGCAGCTTAGACTTGGCGGGGGGGCCAGATACGCAGTATTTT. Filled out from reference TRBV7-9 and TRBJ2-3, the complete variable domain reads DTGVSQNPRHKITKRGQNVTFRCDPISEHNRLYWYRQTLGQGPEFLTYFQNEAQLEKSRLLSDRFSAERPKGSFSTLEIQRTEQGDSAMYLCASSLDLAGGPDTQYFGPGTRLTVL.

This rearrangement joins TRBV6-6 to TRBJ2-2; 9 bases fit TRBD2. The CDR3 sequence is 14 residues long. Unmatched junction bases numbered 7, after V lost 10 bases and J lost 4 bases. Germline-derived CDR1 and CDR2 are MNHNY and SVGAGI (reference sequence). CDR3 in amino acids: CATGAGGVTGELFF. For the CDR3, the DNA is TGTGCCACAGGAGCGGGGGGTGTCACCGGGGAGCTGTTTTTT.

The chain uses TRBV5-5 and TRBJ1-1, with D possibly matching TRBD1 (5 bases). V lost 0 bases and J 12 bases, leaving 21 bases between the germline ends. In germline, CDR1 is SGHKS, CDR2 YYEKEE (reference sequence). The CDR3 loop spans 15 amino acids. The CDR3 DNA is TGTGCCAGCAGCTTGGACTCGTCCGACAGCCGGTTGACTTTCTTT. Protein sequence: CASSLDSSDSRLTFF. Looking up the rest from reference TRBV5-5 and TRBJ1-1 gives the full variable domain: DAGVTQSPTHLIKTRGQQVTLRCSPISGHKSVSWYQQVLGQGPQFIFQYYEKEERGRGNFPDRFSARQFPNYSSELNVNALLLGDSALYLCASSLDSSDSRLTFFGQGTRLTVV.

V usage is TRBV5-1 and J usage is TRBJ1-5; D is uncertain. Trimming shortened V by 5 bases and J by 0 bases, and 12 bases separated the two germline ends. Germline V lookup: CDR1 SGHRS, CDR2 YFSETQ. CDR3 length: 15 amino acids. The CDR3 reads CASREDGYSNQPQHF. CDR3 nucleotide sequence: TGCGCCAGCAGGGAAGACGGGTATAGCAATCAGCCCCAGCATTTT.

The chain is built from TRBV5-1 and TRBJ2-2; 7 bases are shared with TRBD1. Germline trimming cut 3 bases from V and 6 bases from J; bases unmatched to any gene: 2. CDR3 length: 13 residues. Germline V lookup: CDR1 SGHRS, CDR2 YFSETQ. The CDR3 nucleotides read TGCGCCAGCAGCTATGACAGGGCCGGGGAGCTGTTTTTT. This codes for CASSYDRAGELFF.